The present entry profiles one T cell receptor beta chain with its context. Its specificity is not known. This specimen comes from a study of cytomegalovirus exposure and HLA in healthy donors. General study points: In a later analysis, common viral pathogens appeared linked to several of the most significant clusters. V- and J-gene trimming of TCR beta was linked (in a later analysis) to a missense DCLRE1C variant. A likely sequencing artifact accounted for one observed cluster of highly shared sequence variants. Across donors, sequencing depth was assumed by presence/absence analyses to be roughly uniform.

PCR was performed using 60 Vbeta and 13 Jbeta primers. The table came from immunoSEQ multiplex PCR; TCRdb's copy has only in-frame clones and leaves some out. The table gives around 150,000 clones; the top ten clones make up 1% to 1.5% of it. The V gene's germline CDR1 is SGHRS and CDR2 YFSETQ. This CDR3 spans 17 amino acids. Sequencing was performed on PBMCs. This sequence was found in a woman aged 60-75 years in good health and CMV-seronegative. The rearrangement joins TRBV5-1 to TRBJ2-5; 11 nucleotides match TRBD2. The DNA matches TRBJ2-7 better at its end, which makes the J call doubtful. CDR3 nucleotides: TGCGCCAGCAGCCCGGCAGGGACTAGCGGTTATTCCTACGAGCAGTACTTC. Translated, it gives CASSPAGTSGYSYEQYF.